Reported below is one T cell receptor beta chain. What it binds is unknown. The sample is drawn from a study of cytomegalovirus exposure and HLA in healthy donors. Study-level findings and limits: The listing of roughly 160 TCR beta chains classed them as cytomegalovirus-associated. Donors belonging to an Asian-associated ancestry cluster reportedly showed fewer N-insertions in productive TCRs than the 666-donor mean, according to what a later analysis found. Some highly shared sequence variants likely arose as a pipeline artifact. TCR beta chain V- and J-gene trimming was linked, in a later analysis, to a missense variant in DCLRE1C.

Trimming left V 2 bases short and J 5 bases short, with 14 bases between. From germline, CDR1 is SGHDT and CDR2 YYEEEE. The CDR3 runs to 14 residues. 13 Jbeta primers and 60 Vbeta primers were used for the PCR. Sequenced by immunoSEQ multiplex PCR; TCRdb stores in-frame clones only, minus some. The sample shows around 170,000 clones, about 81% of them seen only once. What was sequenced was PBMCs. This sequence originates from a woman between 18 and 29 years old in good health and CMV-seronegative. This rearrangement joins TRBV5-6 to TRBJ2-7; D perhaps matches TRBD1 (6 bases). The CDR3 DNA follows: TGTGCCAGCAGCTTACAGGGAATAGGCCACGAGCAGTACTTC. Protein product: CASSLQGIGHEQYF.